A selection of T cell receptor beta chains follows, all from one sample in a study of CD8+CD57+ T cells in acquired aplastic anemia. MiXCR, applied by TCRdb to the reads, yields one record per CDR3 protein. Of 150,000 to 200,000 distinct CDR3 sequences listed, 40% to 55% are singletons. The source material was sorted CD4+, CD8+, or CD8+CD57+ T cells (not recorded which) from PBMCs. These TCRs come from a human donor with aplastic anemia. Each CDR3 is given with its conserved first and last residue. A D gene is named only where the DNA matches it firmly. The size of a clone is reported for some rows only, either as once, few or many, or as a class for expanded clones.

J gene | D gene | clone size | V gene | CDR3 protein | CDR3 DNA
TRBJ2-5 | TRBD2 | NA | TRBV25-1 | CASSEWRLAGASHEETQYF | TGCGCCAGCAGTGAATGGAGACTAGCGGGAGCTAGCCACGAAGAGACCCAGTACTTC
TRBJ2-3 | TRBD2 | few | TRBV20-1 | CSAPPLAGVVHTQYF | TGCAGTGCTCCGCCGCTAGCGGGGGTTGTTCATACGCAGTATTTT
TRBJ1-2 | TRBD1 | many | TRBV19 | CASSPGTDTNYGYTF | TGTGCCAGTAGTCCAGGGACAGACACTAACTATGGCTACACCTTC
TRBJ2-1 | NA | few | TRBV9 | CASSPPGDNNEQFF | TGTGCCAGCAGCCCCCCGGGGGACAACAATGAGCAGTTCTTC
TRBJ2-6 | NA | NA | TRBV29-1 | CRDPGSGANVLTF | TGCAGGGACCCAGGGTCTGGGGCCAACGTCCTGACTTTC
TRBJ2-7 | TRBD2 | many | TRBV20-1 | CSAGLAGGRGYEQYF | TGCAGTGCTGGACTAGCGGGAGGGCGGGGATACGAGCAGTACTTC
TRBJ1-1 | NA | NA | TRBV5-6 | CASSLRVTEAFF | TGTGCCAGCAGCTTGCGGGTCACTGAAGCTTTCTTT
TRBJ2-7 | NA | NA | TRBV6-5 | CASSYSTCEQYF | TGTGCCAGCAGTTACTCGACCTGCGAACAGTACTTC
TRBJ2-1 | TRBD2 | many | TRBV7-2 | CASSPGTSGYNEQFF | TGTGCCAGCAGCCCCGGGACTAGCGGTTACAATGAGCAGTTCTTC
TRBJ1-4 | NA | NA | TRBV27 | CASSAGPLGEKLFF | TGTGCCAGCAGTGCGGGCCCCTTGGGCGAAAAACTGTTTTTT
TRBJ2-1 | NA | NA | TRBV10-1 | CATRGGEQFF | TGCGCCACCAGGGGGGGTGAGCAGTTCTTC
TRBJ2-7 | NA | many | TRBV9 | CASSRRGGYEQYF | TGTGCCAGCAGCAGGAGAGGGGGGTACGAGCAGTACTTC
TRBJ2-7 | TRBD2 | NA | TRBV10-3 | CAITSGATSVTYEQYF | TGTGCCATCACTTCTGGGGCCACTAGCGTCACCTACGAGCAGTACTTC
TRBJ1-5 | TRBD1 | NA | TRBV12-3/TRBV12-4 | CASSTGQGNQPQHF | TGTGCCAGCAGTACCGGACAGGGCAATCAGCCCCAGCATTTT
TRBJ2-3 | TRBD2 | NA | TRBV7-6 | CASSSHPTTSGSTDTQYF | TGTGCCAGCAGCTCCCACCCGACGACTAGCGGGAGCACAGATACGCAGTATTTT
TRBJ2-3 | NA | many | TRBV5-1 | CASSLAWGADTQYF | TGCGCCAGCAGCTTGGCCTGGGGGGCAGATACGCAGTATTTT
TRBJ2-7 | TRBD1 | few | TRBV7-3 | CASSVGQGYEQYF | TGTGCCAGCAGCGTGGGACAGGGCTACGAGCAGTACTTC
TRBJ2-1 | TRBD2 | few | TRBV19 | CASSIEPKTLAGGADEQFF | TGTGCCAGTAGTATAGAGCCTAAAACCCTAGCGGGAGGGGCCGATGAGCAGTTCTTC
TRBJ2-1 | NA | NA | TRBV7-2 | CASSFRAVEQFF | TGTGCCAGCAGCTTTAGGGCGGTTGAGCAGTTCTTC
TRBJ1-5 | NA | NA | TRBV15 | CATSRPDQPQHF | TGTGCCACCAGCAGACCAGATCAGCCCCAGCATTTT
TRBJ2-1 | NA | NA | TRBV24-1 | CATSDIGGSYNEQFF | TGTGCCACCAGTGATATCGGGGGATCCTACAATGAGCAGTTCTTC
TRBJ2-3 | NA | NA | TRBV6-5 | CASSYLPRGADTRYF | TGTGCCAGCAGTTACTTGCCTCGCGGGGCAGATACGCGGTATTTT
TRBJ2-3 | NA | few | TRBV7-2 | CASSLATGGNTDTQYF | TGTGCCAGCAGCTTAGCTACCGGGGGCAACACAGATACGCAGTATTTT
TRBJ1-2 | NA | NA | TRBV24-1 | CATSEPGRGYTF | TGTGCCACCAGTGAGCCTGGACGAGGCTACACCTTC